Listed below are T cell receptor beta chains from one sample, sequenced in a study of somatic mutations in cytotoxic T cells in rheumatoid arthritis. Some clones are missing from TCRdb's copy, which holds only in-frame ones; the method was immunoSEQ multiplex PCR. The sample includes about 6,400 clones, 70% to 80% of them seen just once. The sequenced material came from CD8+ T cells sorted from blood. Source of these receptors: a woman in her fifties or sixties in good health. Each CDR3 is given with its conserved first and last residue. The D gene is left open where the match is weak. Size tells how often a clone was seen (once, few, many) or the class of an expanded clone, and some rows leave it out.

>16|TRBV4-2|-|TRBJ2-5|-
CASSQDRGGNQETQYF
TGTGCCAGCAGCCAAGATCGAGGAGGGAATCAAGAGACCCAGTACTTC
>14|TRBV6-5|-|TRBJ2-6|TRBD1
CASGTDTGANVLTF
TGTGCCAGCGGGACAGATACTGGGGCCAACGTCCTGACTTTC
>13|TRBV6-6|-|TRBJ2-7|TRBD1
CASKNRGLLEQYF
TGTGCCAGCAAGAACAGGGGGCTACTCGAGCAGTACTTC
>14|TRBV19|-|TRBJ1-2|-
CASSIWQGNYGYTF
TGTGCCAGTAGTATCTGGCAGGGTAACTATGGCTACACCTTC
>13|TRBV5-1|few|TRBJ2-7|-
CASSLAASYEQYF
TGCGCCAGCAGCTTGGCCGCCAGCTACGAGCAGTACTTC
>15|TRBV12-5|-|TRBJ1-5|-
CASGDGSRPPPAQHF
TGTGCTAGTGGTGACGGGAGTCGTCCCCCCCCGGCCCAGCATTTT
>15|TRBV5-1|-|TRBJ1-1|-
CASSPSPGSDTEAFF
TGCGCCAGCAGCCCCAGTCCGGGATCGGACACTGAAGCTTTCTTT
>15|TRBV7-9|-|TRBJ1-1|-
CASSLGDSTNTEAFF
TGTGCCAGCAGCTTAGGTGACAGCACGAACACTGAAGCTTTCTTT
>14|TRBV6-1|-|TRBJ1-5|TRBD1
CASSVDRVNQPQHF
TGTGCCAGCAGTGTGGACAGGGTGAATCAGCCCCAGCATTTT
>15|TRBV15|-|TRBJ1-1|-
CATSREAVGNTEAFF
TGTGCCACCAGCAGAGAGGCGGTGGGGAACACTGAAGCTTTCTTT
>13|TRBV5-1|-|TRBJ2-7|-
CASSLGGYYEQYF
TGCGCCAGCAGCTTGGGAGGGTACTACGAGCAGTACTTC
>18|TRBV4-2|-|TRBJ2-3|TRBD2
CASSQVGLAGDPTDTQYF
TGTGCCAGCAGCCAAGTGGGCTTAGCGGGGGACCCCACAGATACGCAGTATTTT
>16|TRBV2|-|TRBJ1-1|TRBD1
CASRGRQGRENTEAFF
TGTGCCAGCAGGGGGCGACAGGGGCGGGAGAACACTGAAGCTTTCTTT
>15|TRBV7-2|-|TRBJ2-3|-
CASSLRLPSTDTQYF
TGTGCCAGCAGCTTAAGACTACCTAGCACAGATACGCAGTATTTT
>15|TRBV4-3|-|TRBJ1-1|TRBD1
CASSQDRGWNTEAFF
TGCGCCAGCAGCCAAGACAGGGGGTGGAACACTGAAGCTTTCTTT
>14|TRBV14|-|TRBJ2-7|-
CASSPGVELYEQYF
TGTGCCAGCAGCCCAGGCGTTGAGCTCTACGAGCAGTACTTC
>12|TRBV29-1|few|TRBJ2-7|-
CSVVAGTYEQYF
TGCAGCGTTGTGGCCGGGACCTACGAGCAGTACTTC
>13|TRBV7-9|-|TRBJ2-3|TRBD1
CASSPEDRATQYF
TGTGCCAGCAGCCCAGAGGACAGGGCAACGCAGTATTTT
>16|TRBV9|few|TRBJ2-3|-
CASSVGGVTSTDTQYF
TGTGCCAGCAGCGTAGGCGGGGTGACGAGCACAGATACGCAGTATTTT
>16|TRBV5-6|once|TRBJ2-1|TRBD2
CASSWGLAGASLEWFF
TGTGCCAGCAGCTGGGGACTAGCGGGGGCCTCACTTGAGTGGTTCTTC
>14|TRBV5-1|-|TRBJ1-6|TRBD1
CASSRTGLDSPLHF
TGCGCCAGCAGCCGGACAGGGTTAGATTCACCCCTCCACTTT
>13|TRBV6-5|few|TRBJ1-2|-
CASRPSSNYGYTF
TGTGCCAGCAGGCCGAGTTCCAACTATGGCTACACCTTC
>16|TRBV4-1|-|TRBJ2-1|-
CASSQDPRRPSNEQFF
TGCGCCAGCAGCCAAGACCCCCGGCGCCCTAGCAATGAGCAGTTCTTC
>13|TRBV19|-|TRBJ1-1|-
CATQGPIRGEAFF
TGTGCCACGCAGGGGCCCATAAGGGGTGAAGCTTTCTTT
>13|TRBV6-5|-|TRBJ1-1|-
CASSDGGLTEAFF
TGTGCCAGCAGTGACGGGGGGCTCACTGAAGCTTTCTTT
>15|TRBV2|-|TRBJ2-3|TRBD2
CASSESAGGQGAQYF
TGTGCCAGCAGTGAATCAGCGGGGGGGCAAGGAGCGCAGTATTTT
>13|TRBV4-1|-|TRBJ2-5|-
CASSEEWLETQYF
TGCGCCAGCAGCGAAGAGTGGCTAGAGACCCAGTACTTC
>16|TRBV27|-|TRBJ2-2|TRBD1
CASSTGTDPNTGELFF
TGTGCCAGCAGTACGGGGACAGATCCGAACACCGGGGAGCTGTTTTTT
>16|TRBV19|-|TRBJ1-1|-
CASSMGAGAYNTEAFF
TGTGCCAGTAGCATGGGAGCGGGAGCTTATAACACTGAAGCTTTCTTT
>17|TRBV7-9|-|TRBJ2-1|-
CASSLEGPGHSYNEQFF
TGTGCCAGCAGCTTAGAGGGGCCAGGGCACTCCTACAATGAGCAGTTCTTC
>16|TRBV7-3|-|TRBJ2-4|TRBD2
CASSLNAGGPSDIQYF
TGTGCCAGCAGCTTAAATGCGGGGGGGCCGTCGGACATTCAGTACTTC
>15|TRBV11-2|once|TRBJ2-3|TRBD2
CANSLAGGLTDTQYF
TGTGCCAATTCACTAGCGGGGGGCCTCACAGATACGCAGTATTTT
>15|TRBV7-8|-|TRBJ1-2|-
CASSASGGSNYGYTF
TGTGCCAGCAGCGCAAGCGGAGGGTCGAACTATGGCTACACCTTC
>16|TRBV19|-|TRBJ1-1|-
CASNKIGGFMNTEAFF
TGTGCCAGTAACAAGATTGGGGGGTTCATGAACACTGAAGCTTTCTTT
>15|TRBV27|-|TRBJ2-1|TRBD2
CASSFFSGGDNEQFF
TGTGCCAGCAGTTTTTTTAGCGGGGGGGACAATGAGCAGTTCTTC
>16|TRBV27|medium-sized|TRBJ2-1|-
CASSRGRMSSYNEQFF
TGTGCCAGCAGCAGGGGACGGATGAGCTCCTACAATGAGCAGTTCTTC
>14|TRBV6-9|once|TRBJ1-2|-
CASRGRLWDYGYTF
TGTGCCAGCAGAGGCAGACTATGGGACTATGGCTACACCTTC
>13|TRBV9|once|TRBJ2-2|TRBD1
CASSEGAGGELFF
TGTGCCAGCAGCGAGGGGGCTGGCGGGGAGCTGTTTTTT
>15|TRBV7-3|-|TRBJ1-2|-
CASSQAGGGNYGYTF
TGTGCCAGCAGCCAGGCGGGCGGCGGGAACTATGGCTACACCTTC
>12|TRBV29-1|few|TRBJ2-1|-
CSVVVAGNEQFF
TGCAGCGTTGTAGTAGCCGGGAATGAGCAGTTCTTC
>15|TRBV5-1|-|TRBJ2-5|TRBD2
CASSLTSGEGETQYF
TGCGCCAGCAGCTTGACTAGCGGGGAGGGGGAGACCCAGTACTTC
>15|TRBV5-1|-|TRBJ1-5|-
CASSLGPVSNQPQHF
TGCGCAAGCAGCTTGGGTCCCGTTAGCAATCAGCCCCAGCATTTT
>15|TRBV9|-|TRBJ1-5|TRBD1
CASSAGGTADQPQHF
TGTGCCAGCAGCGCGGGAGGGACAGCCGATCAGCCCCAGCATTTT
>14|TRBV9|-|TRBJ2-2|-
CASNPDGASGELFF
TGTGCCAGCAACCCCGATGGGGCGTCCGGGGAGCTGTTTTTT
>15|TRBV18|-|TRBJ2-1|TRBD1
CASSPPDRVYNEQFF
TGTGCCAGCTCACCGCCGGACAGGGTTTACAATGAGCAGTTCTTC
>13|TRBV19|-|TRBJ2-2|-
CASSSYSSGELFF
TGTGCCAGTAGTTCTTACAGTTCCGGGGAGCTGTTTTTT
>16|TRBV19|-|TRBJ1-4|-
CASSIDSVGANEKLFF
TGTGCCAGTAGTATAGATTCGGTAGGAGCCAATGAAAAACTGTTTTTT
>14|TRBV29-1|few|TRBJ2-1|-
CSVDVQGIGNEQFF
TGCAGCGTTGACGTGCAGGGGATAGGCAATGAGCAGTTCTTC
>17|TRBV4-1|few|TRBJ2-2|TRBD1
CASSHPSRDRDTGELFF
TGCGCCAGCAGCCACCCCTCCCGGGACAGGGATACCGGGGAGCTGTTTTTT
>16|TRBV2|-|TRBJ1-4|TRBD1
CASKGLTGVGNEKLFF
TGTGCCAGCAAGGGATTAACAGGGGTGGGTAATGAAAAACTGTTTTTT
>17|TRBV18|-|TRBJ1-3|-
CASSPEGSHYSGNTIYF
TGTGCCAGCTCACCAGAGGGCAGCCATTACTCTGGAAACACCATATATTTT
>16|TRBV7-9|-|TRBJ2-7|TRBD1
CASSSPPGQSSYEQYF
TGTGCCAGCAGTTCCCCCCCGGGACAGAGCTCCTACGAGCAGTACTTC
>14|TRBV10-3|medium-sized|TRBJ2-7|-
CAISDPRGSYEQYF
TGTGCCATCAGTGACCCCAGGGGAAGCTACGAGCAGTACTTC